Presented here are 12 T cell receptor beta chains from one specimen sequenced in a study of STAT5B mutations in CD4+ large granular lymphocyte leukemia. Generated by immunoSEQ multiplex PCR, the TCRdb table keeps only in-frame clones and is missing some. The repertoire holds about 32,000 clones, with roughly 72% as singletons. The sequencing input was CD4+ T cells from blood buffy coats. These receptors all stem from a human donor in good health.

The CDR3 spells CASSELGGTSYEQYF. For the CDR3, the DNA is TGCGCCAGCAGCGAGCTGGGGGGTACGTCCTACGAGCAGTACTTC. The J gene is TRBJ2-7, the V gene TRBV5-1, with a weak D call TRBD2 (6 bases). Germline lookup yields CDR1 SGHRS and CDR2 YFSETQ. V lost 4 bases to trimming and J lost 1 base, with 15 bases between them. This CDR3 spans 15 amino acids.

This rearrangement joins TRBV10-3 to TRBJ1-1; D is unresolved. The CDR3 runs 13 residues. Trimming stripped 4 bases from V and 3 bases from J, with 9 bases between. Germline V CDR1 and CDR2: ENHRY, SYGVKD. CDR3 sequence (DNA): TGTGCCATCAGTGTACTAGTGGACACTGAAGCTTTCTTT. Protein product: CAISVLVDTEAFF.

This clone was seen only a few times. This rearrangement joins TRBV10-1 to TRBJ1-4; D is uncertain. Germline CDR1 is WNHNN and CDR2 is SYGVQD (reference sequence). V was trimmed by 3 bases and J by 4 bases, leaving 9 bases between them. The CDR3 loop spans 14 amino acids. The CDR3 sequence is CASSDSHFNEKLFF. The CDR3 nucleotides are TGCGCCAGCAGTGACAGCCACTTTAATGAAAAACTGTTTTTT.

V gene TRBV19 combines with J gene TRBJ2-5; D may be TRBD1 or TRBD2 (6 bases each). Trimming took off 10 bases at V and 0 bases at J, with 12 bases between the two ends. The CDR3 has 13 amino acids. Germline loops: CDR1 LNHDA, CDR2 SQIVND (reference sequence). CDR3: CATKRGDQETQYF. The DNA of the CDR3 is TGTGCCACAAAGAGGGGGGACCAAGAGACCCAGTACTTC.

The chain links TRBV7-9 to TRBJ1-6; D ambiguous. The CDR3 covers 13 residues. The V end was cut by 1 base, the J end by 6 bases, with 4 bases between. Per germline, CDR1 SEHNR and CDR2 FQNEAQ (reference sequence). Written as DNA, the CDR3 is TGTGCCAGCAGCTTAGAGGTTAATTCACCCCTCCACTTT. Encoded protein: CASSLEVNSPLHF.

The rearrangement links TRBV4-3 to TRBJ2-7, with TRBD1 matching 10 bases. Germline V gives CDR1 LGHNA, CDR2 YSLEER. This CDR3 contains 14 residues. The V and J ends lost 6 bases and 6 bases, in that order; junction bases with no gene match: 8. The CDR3: CASSRTGGFLEQYF. CDR3 bases: TGCGCCAGCAGTCGGACAGGGGGATTTCTCGAGCAGTACTTC.

The table lists this clone with a few counts. The gene calls are TRBV19 and TRBJ1-4, with D unresolved. Germline CDR1 LNHDA, CDR2 SQIVND (reference sequence). The CDR3 extends over 13 amino acids. V shed 2 bases and J shed 5 bases, with 6 bases lying between them. CDR3 coding DNA: TGTGCCAGTAGTATAAGGGAGAATGAAAAACTGTTTTTT. This encodes CASSIRENEKLFF.

This rearrangement joins TRBV2 to TRBJ2-3; D call uncertain. The V and J ends lost 6 bases and 5 bases respectively, with 18 bases between them. Per the germline V gene, CDR1 is SNHLY and CDR2 is FYNNEI. The CDR3 covers 15 residues. The CDR3 DNA sequence: TGTGCCAGCAGCTCCGGGCCGAATTTCGTAGATACGCAGTATTTT. Its translation: CASSSGPNFVDTQYF.

In this sample, this clone turned up a few times. This chain joins TRBV9 and TRBJ1-5, with D unclear. CDR1 and CDR2 (germline): SGDLS, YYNGEE. Trimming removed 0 bases from V and 3 bases from J, with 10 bases in between. The CDR3 consists of 15 residues. CDR3 sequence reads: CASSVEGGFNQPQHF. CDR3 nucleotides: TGTGCCAGCAGCGTAGAAGGAGGCTTCAATCAGCCCCAGCATTTT.

This clone was counted only a few times. CDR3 region: CASRTAGNQPQHF. The CDR3 DNA follows: TGTGCCAGTCGGACTGCAGGCAATCAGCCCCAGCATTTT. The chain is built from TRBV6-5 and TRBJ1-5; no reliable D call. V lost 9 bases to trimming and J lost 2 bases, with 11 bases between them. Germline CDR1 is MNHEY and CDR2 is SVGAGI. The CDR3 extends over 13 amino acids.

This sequence joins TRBV10-3 and TRBJ2-5, with D tentatively TRBD1 (5 bases). Germline CDR1 reads ENHRY; CDR2 reads SYGVKD. This CDR3 is built from 12 residues. Trimming took off 4 bases at V and 4 bases at J, with 7 bases between the two ends. The CDR3 spells CAISAQGETQYF. The CDR3 DNA reads TGTGCCATCAGTGCCCAGGGAGAGACCCAGTACTTC.

The genes are TRBV5-1 and TRBJ1-6; D is uncertain. Germline lookup yields CDR1 SGHRS and CDR2 YFSETQ. This CDR3 has 14 residues. Trimming shortened V by 0 bases and J by 5 bases, and 6 bases separated the two germline ends. CDR3 in DNA: TGCGCCAGCAGCTTGGAGGCCAATAATTCACCCCTCCACTTT. Amino acids: CASSLEANNSPLHF.